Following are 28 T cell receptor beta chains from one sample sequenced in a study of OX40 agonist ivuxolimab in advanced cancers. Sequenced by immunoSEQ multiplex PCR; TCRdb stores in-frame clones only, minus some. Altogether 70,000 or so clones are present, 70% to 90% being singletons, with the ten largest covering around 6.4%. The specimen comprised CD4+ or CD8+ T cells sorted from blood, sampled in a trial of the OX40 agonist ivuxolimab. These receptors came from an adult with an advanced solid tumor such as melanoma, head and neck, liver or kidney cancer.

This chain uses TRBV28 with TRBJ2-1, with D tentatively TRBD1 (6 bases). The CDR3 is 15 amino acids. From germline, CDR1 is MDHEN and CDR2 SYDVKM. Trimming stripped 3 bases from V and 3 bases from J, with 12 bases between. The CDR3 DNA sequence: TGTGCCAGCAGTTTTTGGCAGGGACACTACAATGAGCAGTTCTTC. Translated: CASSFWQGHYNEQFF.

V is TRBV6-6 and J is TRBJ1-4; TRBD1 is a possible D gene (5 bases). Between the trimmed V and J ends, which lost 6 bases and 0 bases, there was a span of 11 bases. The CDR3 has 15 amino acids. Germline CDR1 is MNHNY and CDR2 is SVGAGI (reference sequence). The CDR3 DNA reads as TGTGCCAGCAGCCAGGGATCTGCAACTAATGAAAAACTGTTTTTT. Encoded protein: CASSQGSATNEKLFF.

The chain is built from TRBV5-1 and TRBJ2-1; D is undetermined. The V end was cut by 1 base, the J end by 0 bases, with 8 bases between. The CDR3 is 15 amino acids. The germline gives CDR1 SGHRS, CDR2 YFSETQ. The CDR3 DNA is TGCGCCAGCAGCTTGTCACAGATCTCCTACAATGAGCAGTTCTTC. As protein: CASSLSQISYNEQFF.

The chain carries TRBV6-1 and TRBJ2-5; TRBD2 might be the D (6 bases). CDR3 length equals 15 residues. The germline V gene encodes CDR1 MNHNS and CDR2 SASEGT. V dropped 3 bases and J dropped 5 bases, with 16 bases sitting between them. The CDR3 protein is CASSDPREKGETQYF. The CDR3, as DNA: TGTGCCAGCAGTGACCCCCGGGAGAAAGGGGAGACCCAGTACTTC.

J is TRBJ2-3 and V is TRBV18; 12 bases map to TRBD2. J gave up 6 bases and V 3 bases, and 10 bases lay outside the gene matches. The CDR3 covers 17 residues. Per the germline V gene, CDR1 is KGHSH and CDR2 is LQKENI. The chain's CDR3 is CASSPRTSGIRGDTQYF. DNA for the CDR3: TGTGCCAGCTCACCGCGGACTAGCGGGATTCGAGGGGATACGCAGTATTTT.

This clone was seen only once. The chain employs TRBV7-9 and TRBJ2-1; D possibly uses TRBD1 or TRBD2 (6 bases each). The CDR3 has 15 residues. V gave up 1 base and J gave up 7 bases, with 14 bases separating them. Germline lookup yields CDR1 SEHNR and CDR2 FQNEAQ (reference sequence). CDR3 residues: CASSLGDGGRNEQFF. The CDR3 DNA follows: TGTGCCAGCAGCTTAGGGGACGGGGGCCGAAATGAGCAGTTCTTC.

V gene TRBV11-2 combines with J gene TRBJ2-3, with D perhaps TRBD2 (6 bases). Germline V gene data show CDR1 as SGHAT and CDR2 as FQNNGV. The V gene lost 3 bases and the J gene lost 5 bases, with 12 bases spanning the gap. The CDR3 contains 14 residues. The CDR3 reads CASSLSLAKDTQYF. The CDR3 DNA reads TGTGCCAGCAGCTTGTCCCTAGCGAAAGATACGCAGTATTTT.

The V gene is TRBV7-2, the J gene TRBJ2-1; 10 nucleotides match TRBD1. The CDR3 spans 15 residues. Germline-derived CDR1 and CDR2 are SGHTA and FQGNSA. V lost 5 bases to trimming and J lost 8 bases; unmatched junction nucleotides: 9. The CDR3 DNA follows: TGTGCCAGCAGCGCCGACAGGGGGCTGGGGCATGAGCAGTTCTTC. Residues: CASSADRGLGHEQFF.

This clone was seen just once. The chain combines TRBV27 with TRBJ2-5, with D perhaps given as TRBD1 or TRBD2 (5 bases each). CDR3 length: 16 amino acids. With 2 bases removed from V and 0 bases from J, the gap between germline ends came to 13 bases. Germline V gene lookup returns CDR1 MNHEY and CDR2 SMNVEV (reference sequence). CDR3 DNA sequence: TGTGCCAGCAGTTTAGCCCGGGGCTCGTACCAAGAGACCCAGTACTTC. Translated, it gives CASSLARGSYQETQYF.

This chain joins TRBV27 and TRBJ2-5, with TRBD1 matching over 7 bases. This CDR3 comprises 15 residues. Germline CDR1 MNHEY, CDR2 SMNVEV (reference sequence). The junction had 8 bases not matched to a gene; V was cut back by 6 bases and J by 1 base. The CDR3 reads CASRLGGASQETQYF. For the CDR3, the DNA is TGTGCCAGCAGGCTAGGGGGCGCATCCCAAGAGACCCAGTACTTC.

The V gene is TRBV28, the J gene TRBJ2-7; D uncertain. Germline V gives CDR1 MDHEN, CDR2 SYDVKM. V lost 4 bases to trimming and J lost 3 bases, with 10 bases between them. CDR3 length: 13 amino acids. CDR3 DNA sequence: TGTGCCAGCAGTTCGGACCTAATCTACGAGCAGTACTTC. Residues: CASSSDLIYEQYF.

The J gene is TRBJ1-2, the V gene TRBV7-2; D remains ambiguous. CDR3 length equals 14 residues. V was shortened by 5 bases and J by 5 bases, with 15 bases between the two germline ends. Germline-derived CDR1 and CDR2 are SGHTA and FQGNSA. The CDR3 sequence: CASSPRRGGYGYTF. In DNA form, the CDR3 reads TGTGCCAGCAGCCCCCGGCGGGGAGGGTATGGCTACACCTTC.

CDR3 amino acids: CASRSGTSSYNEQFF. CDR3 coding DNA: TGTGCCAGCAGGTCCGGGACTAGTTCCTACAATGAGCAGTTCTTC. This chain uses TRBV2 with TRBJ2-1, with TRBD2 identical over 8 bases. The trim removed 6 bases at V and 1 base at J, leaving 5 bases unmatched. The CDR3 is 15 residues long. Germline V gene sequence: CDR1 SNHLY, CDR2 FYNNEI.

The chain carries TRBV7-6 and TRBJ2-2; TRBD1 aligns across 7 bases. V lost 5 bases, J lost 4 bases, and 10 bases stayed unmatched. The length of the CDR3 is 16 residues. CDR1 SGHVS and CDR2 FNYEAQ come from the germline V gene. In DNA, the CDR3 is TGTGCCAGCAGCGCCGGGGCAGGGGGTAGCACCGGGGAGCTGTTTTTT. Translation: CASSAGAGGSTGELFF.

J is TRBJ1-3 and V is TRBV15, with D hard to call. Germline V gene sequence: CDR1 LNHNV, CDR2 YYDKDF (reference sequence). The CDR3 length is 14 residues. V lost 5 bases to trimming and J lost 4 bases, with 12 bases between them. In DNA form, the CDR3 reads TGTGCCACCAGCCCGGGTTTAGAGGGAAACACCATATATTTT. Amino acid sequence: CATSPGLEGNTIYF.

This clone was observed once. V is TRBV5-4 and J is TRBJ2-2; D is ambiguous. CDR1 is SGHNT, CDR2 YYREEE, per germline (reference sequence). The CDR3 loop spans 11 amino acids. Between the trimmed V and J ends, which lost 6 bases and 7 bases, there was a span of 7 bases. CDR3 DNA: TGTGCCAGCAATACGGGCGGGGAGCTGTTTTTT. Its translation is CASNTGGELFF.

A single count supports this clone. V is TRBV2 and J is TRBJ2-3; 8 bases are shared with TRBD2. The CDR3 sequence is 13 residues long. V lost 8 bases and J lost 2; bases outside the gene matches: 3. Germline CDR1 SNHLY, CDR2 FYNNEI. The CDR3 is CASRTSPTDTQYF. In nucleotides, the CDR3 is TGTGCCAGCCGGACTAGCCCCACAGATACGCAGTATTTT.

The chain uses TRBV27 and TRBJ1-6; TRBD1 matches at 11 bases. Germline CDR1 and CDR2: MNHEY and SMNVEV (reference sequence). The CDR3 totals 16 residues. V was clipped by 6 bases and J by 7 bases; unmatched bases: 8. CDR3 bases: TGTGCCAGCAGAACTGTGGACAGGGGGCGAAATTCACCCCTCCACTTT. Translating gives CASRTVDRGRNSPLHF.

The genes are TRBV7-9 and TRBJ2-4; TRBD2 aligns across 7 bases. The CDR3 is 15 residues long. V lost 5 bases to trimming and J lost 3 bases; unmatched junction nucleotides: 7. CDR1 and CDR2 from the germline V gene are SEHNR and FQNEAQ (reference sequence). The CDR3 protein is CASSPWEGSKNIQYF. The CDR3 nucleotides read TGTGCCAGCAGCCCCTGGGAGGGGAGCAAAAACATTCAGTACTTC.

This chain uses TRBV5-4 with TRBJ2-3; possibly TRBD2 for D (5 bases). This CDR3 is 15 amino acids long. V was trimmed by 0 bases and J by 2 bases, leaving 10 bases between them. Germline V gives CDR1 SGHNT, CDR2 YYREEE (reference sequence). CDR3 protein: CASSLDGLDTDTQYF. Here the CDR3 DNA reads TGTGCCAGCAGCTTGGACGGACTGGACACAGATACGCAGTATTTT.

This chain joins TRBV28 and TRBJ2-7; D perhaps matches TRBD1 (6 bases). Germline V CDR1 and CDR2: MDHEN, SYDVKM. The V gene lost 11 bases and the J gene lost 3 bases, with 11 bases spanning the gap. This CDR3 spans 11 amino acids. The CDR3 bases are TGTGCCGTCTTAGGGGGCTACGAGCAGTACTTC. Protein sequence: CAVLGGYEQYF.

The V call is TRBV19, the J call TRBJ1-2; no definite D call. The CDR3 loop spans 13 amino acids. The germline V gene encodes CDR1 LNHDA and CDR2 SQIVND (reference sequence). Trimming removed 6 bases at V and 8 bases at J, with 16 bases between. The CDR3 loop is CASRWGFSVGYTF. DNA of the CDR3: TGTGCCAGTAGGTGGGGTTTCTCGGTCGGCTACACCTTC. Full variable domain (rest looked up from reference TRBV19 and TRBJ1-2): DGGITQSPKYLFRKEGQNVTLSCEQNLNHDAMYWYRQDPGQGLRLIYYSQIVNDFQKGDIAEGYSVSREKKESFPLTVTSAQKNPTAFYLCASRWGFSVGYTFGSGTRLTVV.

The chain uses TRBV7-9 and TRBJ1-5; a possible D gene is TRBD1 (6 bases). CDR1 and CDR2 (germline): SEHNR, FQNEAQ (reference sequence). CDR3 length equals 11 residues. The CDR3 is CAGHSNQPQHF. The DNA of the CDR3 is TGTGCGGGACATAGCAATCAGCCCCAGCATTTT.

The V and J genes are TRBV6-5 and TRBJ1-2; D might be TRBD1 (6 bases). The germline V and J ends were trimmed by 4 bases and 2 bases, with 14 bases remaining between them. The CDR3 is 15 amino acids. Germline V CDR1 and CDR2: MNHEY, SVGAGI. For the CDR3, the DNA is TGTGCCAGCAGTTCGCGCCGAACAGGGAACTATGGCTACACCTTC. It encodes CASSSRRTGNYGYTF.

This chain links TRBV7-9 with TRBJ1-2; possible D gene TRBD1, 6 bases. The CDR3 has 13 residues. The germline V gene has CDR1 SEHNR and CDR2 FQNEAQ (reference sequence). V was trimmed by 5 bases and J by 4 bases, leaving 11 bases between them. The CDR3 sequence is CASSQDSLYGYTF. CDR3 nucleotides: TGTGCCAGCAGCCAGGACAGCCTCTATGGCTACACCTTC.

CDR3 nucleotides: TGTGCCAGCAGGAAACAACAGGGACGACAAGAGACCCAGTACTTC. Protein: CASRKQQGRQETQYF. This chain connects TRBV11-2 to TRBJ2-5; TRBD1 is a possible D gene (6 bases). V dropped 6 bases and J dropped 2 bases, with 16 bases sitting between them. The CDR3 consists of 15 residues. Germline V gives CDR1 SGHAT, CDR2 FQNNGV.

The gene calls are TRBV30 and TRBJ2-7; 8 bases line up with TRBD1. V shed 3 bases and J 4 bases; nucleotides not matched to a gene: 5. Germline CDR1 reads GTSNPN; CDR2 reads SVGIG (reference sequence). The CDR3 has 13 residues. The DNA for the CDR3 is TGTGCCTGGAGCCAGGGGGCGAGGTACGAGCAGTACTTC. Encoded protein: CAWSQGARYEQYF. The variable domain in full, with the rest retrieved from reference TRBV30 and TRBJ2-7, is SQTIHQWPATLVQPVGSPLSLECTVEGTSNPNLYWYRQAAGRGLQLLFYSVGIGQISSEVPQNLSASRPQDRQFILSSKKLLLSDSGFYLCAWSQGARYEQYFGPGTRLTVT.

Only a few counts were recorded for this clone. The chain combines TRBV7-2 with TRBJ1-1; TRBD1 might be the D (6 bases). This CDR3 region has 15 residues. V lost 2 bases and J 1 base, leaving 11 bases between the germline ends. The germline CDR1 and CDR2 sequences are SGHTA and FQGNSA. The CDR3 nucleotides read TGTGCCAGCAGCTTATGGGGGGCTGGGAACACTGAAGCTTTCTTT. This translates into CASSLWGAGNTEAFF. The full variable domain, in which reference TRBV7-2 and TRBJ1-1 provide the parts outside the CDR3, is GAGVSQSPSNKVTEKGKDVELRCDPISGHTALYWYRQSLGQGLEFLIYFQGNSAPDKSGLPSDRFSAERTGGSVSTLTIQRTQQEDSAVYLCASSLWGAGNTEAFFGQGTRLTVV.